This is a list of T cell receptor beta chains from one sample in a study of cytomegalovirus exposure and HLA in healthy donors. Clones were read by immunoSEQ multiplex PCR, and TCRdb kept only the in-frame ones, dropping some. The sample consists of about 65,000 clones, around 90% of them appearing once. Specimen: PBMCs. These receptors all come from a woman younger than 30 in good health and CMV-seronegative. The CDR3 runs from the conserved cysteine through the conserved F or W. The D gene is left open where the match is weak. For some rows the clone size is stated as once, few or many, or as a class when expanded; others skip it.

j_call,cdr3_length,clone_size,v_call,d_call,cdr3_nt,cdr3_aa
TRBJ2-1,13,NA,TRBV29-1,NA,TGCAGCGTCAAGAACAACTCCTACAATGAGCAGTTCTTC,CSVKNNSYNEQFF
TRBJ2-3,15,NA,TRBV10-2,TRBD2,TGCGCCAGCAGTGAGGGACTAGCCTCTGGAGATACGCAGTATTTT,CASSEGLASGDTQYF
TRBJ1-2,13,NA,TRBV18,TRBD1,TGTGCCAGCTCACCAATAGGACAGGCTGGCTACACCTTC,CASSPIGQAGYTF
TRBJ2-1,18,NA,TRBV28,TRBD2,TGTGCCAGCAGCCCATTAAGGAGCGGGAGTCGAACCTACAATGAGCAGTTCTTC,CASSPLRSGSRTYNEQFF
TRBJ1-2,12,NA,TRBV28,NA,TGTGCCAGCAGTTTAGCGGGGTATGGCTACACCTTC,CASSLAGYGYTF
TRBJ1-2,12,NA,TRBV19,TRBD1,TGTGCCAGTAGTTCGACAGGGATCGGCTACACCTTC,CASSSTGIGYTF
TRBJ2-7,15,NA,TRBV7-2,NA,TGTGCCAGCAGCTTAATTCAGGGGAGCTCCTACGAGCAGTACTTC,CASSLIQGSSYEQYF
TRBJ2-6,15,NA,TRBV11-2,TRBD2,TGTGCCAGCAGCCCCCGGGGGGCTGGGGCCAACGTCCTGACTTTC,CASSPRGAGANVLTF
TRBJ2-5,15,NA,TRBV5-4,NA,TGTGCCAGCAGCTTGCGGACAACTGCCGGAGAGACCCAGTACTTC,CASSLRTTAGETQYF
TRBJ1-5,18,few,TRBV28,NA,TGTGCCAGCAGTTTATTTTGGAGGCGGCTGTATAGCAATCAGCCCCAGCATTTT,CASSLFWRRLYSNQPQHF
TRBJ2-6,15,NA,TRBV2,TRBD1,TGTGCCGGACAGGGGGTTTTATCTGGGGCCAACGTCCTGACTTTC,CAGQGVLSGANVLTF
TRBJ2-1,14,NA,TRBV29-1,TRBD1,TGCAGCGTTCTAGAACAGGGGGCAGGGAATGAGCAGTTCTTC,CSVLEQGAGNEQFF
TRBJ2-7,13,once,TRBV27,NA,TGTGCCAGCAGCGTTGGACAGCTATACGAGCAGTACTTC,CASSVGQLYEQYF
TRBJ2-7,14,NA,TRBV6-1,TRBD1,TGTGCCAGCAGTTTTTCCGGGACAGTATACGAGCAGTACTTC,CASSFSGTVYEQYF
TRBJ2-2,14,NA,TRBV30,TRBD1,TGTGCCTGGGGTCAGACAGGGGCGGACGGGGAGCTGTTTTTT,CAWGQTGADGELFF
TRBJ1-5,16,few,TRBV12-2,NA,TGTGCAAGTCGCCCCAAGACAGGGGGCAAAACTCAGCCCCAGCATTTT,CASRPKTGGKTQPQHF
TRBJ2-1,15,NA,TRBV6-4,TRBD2,TGTGCCAGCAGTGTAGGACTAGCGGAATACAATGAGCAGTTCTTC,CASSVGLAEYNEQFF
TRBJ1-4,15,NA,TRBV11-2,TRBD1,TGTGCCAGCAGCTCCGGCGGGACAGGGTATGAAAAACTGTTTTTT,CASSSGGTGYEKLFF
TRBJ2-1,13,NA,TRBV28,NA,TGTGCCAGCAGTTTCAGGGGGGATGGTGAGCAGTTCTTC,CASSFRGDGEQFF
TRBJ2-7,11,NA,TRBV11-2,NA,TGTGCCAGCAGCTTACCAGGGGAGCAGTACTTC,CASSLPGEQYF
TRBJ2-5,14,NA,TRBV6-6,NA,TGTGCCAGCAGTTACTTCTCGGGACAAGAGACCCAGTACTTC,CASSYFSGQETQYF
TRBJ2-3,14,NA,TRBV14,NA,TGTGCCAGCAGCCAAGTCGGGAGCACAGATACGCAGTATTTT,CASSQVGSTDTQYF
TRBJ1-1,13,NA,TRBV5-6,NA,TGTGCCAGCAGCTTGGGTAGGAACACTGAAGCTTTCTTT,CASSLGRNTEAFF
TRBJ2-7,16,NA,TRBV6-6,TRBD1,TGTGCCAGTCACGGTCCTTCCAGGGGGCCATCCTACGAGCAGTACTTC,CASHGPSRGPSYEQYF
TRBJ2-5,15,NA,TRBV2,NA,TGTGCCAGCAGTGAAGACCGCTCAAGAGGGGAGACCCAGTACTTC,CASSEDRSRGETQYF
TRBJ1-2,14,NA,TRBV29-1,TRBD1,TGCAGCGTCTTACTAGGACAGGGCAGTATTGGCTACACCTTC,CSVLLGQGSIGYTF
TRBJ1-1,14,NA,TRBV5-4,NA,TGTGCCAGCAGCTTCAGTCGAGGGTCAACTGAAGCTTTCTTT,CASSFSRGSTEAFF
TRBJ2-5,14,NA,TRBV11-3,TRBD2,TGTGCCAGCTGTAGCGGGGGTAGGGGAGAGACCCAGTACTTC,CASCSGGRGETQYF
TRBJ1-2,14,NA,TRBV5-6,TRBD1,TGTGCCAGCAGCGCCCGGACAGGGGGCCGGGGCTACACCTTC,CASSARTGGRGYTF
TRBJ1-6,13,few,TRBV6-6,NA,TGTGCCAGCAGTTACGAGGGTCTATCACCCCTCCACTTT,CASSYEGLSPLHF
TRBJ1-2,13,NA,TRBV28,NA,TGTGCCAGCAGGTCTGGGACAAACTATGGCTACACCTTC,CASRSGTNYGYTF
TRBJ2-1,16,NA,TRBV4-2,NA,TGTGCCAGCAGCCACGAACCGGGTGGGTCCTACAATGAGCAGTTCTTC,CASSHEPGGSYNEQFF
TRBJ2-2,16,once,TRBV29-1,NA,TGCAGCGTGCGGACTACCCGGACGGAGAACACCGGGGAGCTGTTTTTT,CSVRTTRTENTGELFF
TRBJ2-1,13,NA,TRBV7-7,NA,TGTGCTAGCAGCTTGGGGGGGCGTGATGAGCAGTTCTTC,CASSLGGRDEQFF
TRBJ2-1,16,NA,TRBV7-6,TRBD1,TGTGCCAGCAGCCCCCCAGGACAGGGGCTCTACAATGAGCAGTTCTTC,CASSPPGQGLYNEQFF
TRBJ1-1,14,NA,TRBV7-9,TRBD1,TGTGCCAGCAGTCCGGGACAGGGGGTTGGTGAAGCTTTCTTT,CASSPGQGVGEAFF
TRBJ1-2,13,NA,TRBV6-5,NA,TGTGCCAGCAGCTCCGGGTGGGAGTCTGGCTACACCTTC,CASSSGWESGYTF
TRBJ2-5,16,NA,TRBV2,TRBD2,TGTGCCAGCAGCGAAAGTGGGACTAGCTTAGGCGAGACCCAGTACTTC,CASSESGTSLGETQYF
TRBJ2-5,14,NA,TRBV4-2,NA,TGTGCCAGCGTTGACCCCGGGTGTTGGGAGACCCAGTACTTC,CASVDPGCWETQYF
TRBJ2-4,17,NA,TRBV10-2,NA,TGCGCCAGCAGTGCAAAAGGACAAAGACTAGCCAAAAACATTCAGTACTTC,CASSAKGQRLAKNIQYF
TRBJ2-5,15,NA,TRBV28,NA,TGTGCCAGCAGTTTACCCGGCGGAGATCAAGAGACCCAGTACTTC,CASSLPGGDQETQYF
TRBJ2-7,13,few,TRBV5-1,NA,TGCGCCAGCAGCTGGGGAGGTTACTACGAGCAGTACTTC,CASSWGGYYEQYF